The clone carrying this T cell receptor beta chain has at least ten counts. Antigen unknown. The germline CDR1 and CDR2 sequences are LGHNA and YNFKEQ. CDR3 length: 17 amino acids. Trimming at V came to 1 base and at J to 4 bases, leaving 11 bases not matched to a gene. This sample is drawn from a study of response to subunit inactivated influenza vaccine. The study's findings and limits: Researchers suggested that each seasonal influenza vaccination recruits few new T cells.

MiXCR, applied by TCRdb to the RT-PCR reads, yields one record per CDR3 protein. Here the sample spans around 540,000 distinct CDR3 sequences, 10% to 15% being singletons. Material: PBMCs from blood, obtained on the day of vaccination. V and J are TRBV4-2 and TRBJ2-3; 7 bases fit TRBD2. This sequence originates from a man in his fifties who received an inactivated influenza vaccine. The CDR3 DNA reads TGTGCCAGCAGCCAAGGGAACGGCGGGAGACTGGCAGATACGCAGTATTTT. As protein: CASSQGNGGRLADTQYF.